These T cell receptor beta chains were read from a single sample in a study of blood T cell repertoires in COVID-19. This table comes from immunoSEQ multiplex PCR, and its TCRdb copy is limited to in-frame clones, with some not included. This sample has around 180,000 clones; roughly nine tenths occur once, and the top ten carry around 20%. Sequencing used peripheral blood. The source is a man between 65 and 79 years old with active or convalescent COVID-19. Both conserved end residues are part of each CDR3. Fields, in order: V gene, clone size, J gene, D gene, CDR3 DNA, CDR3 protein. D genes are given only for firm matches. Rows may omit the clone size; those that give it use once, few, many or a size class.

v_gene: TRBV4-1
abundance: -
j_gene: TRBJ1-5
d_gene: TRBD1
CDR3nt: TGCGCCAGTACCCTTTCGACAGGGTTAAATCAGCCCCAGCATTTT
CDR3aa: CASTLSTGLNQPQHF

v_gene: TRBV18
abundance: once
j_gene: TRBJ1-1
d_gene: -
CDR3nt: TGTGCCAGCTCACCACAGGTAACAGATGAAGCTTTCTTT
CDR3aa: CASSPQVTDEAFF

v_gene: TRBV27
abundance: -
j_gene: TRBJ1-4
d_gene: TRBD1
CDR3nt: TGTGCCAGCAGAGGGGACAGGGGAGGAAAACTGTTTTTT
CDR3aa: CASRGDRGGKLFF

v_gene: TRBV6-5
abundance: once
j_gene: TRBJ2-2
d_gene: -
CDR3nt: TGTGCCAGCAGTTCAGCGGACGGGGATCACACCGGGGAGCTGTTTTTT
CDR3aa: CASSSADGDHTGELFF

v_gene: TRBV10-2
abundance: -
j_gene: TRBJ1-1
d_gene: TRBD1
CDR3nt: TGCGCCAGCAGGGGACAGGGGGCTATGAACACTGAAGCTTTCTTT
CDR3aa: CASRGQGAMNTEAFF

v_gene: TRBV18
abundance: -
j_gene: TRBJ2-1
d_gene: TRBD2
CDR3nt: TGTGCCAGCTCACCACGGCCTAGCGGGGGGGACAATGAGCAGTTCTTC
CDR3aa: CASSPRPSGGDNEQFF

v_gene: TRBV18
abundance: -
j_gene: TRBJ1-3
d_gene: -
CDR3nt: TGTGCCACTGAACAAAGCTCTGGAAACACCATATATTTT
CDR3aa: CATEQSSGNTIYF

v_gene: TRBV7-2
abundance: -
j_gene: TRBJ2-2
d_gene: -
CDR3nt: TGTGCCAGCAGCTTAGTTAGCGTTGGCACCGGGGAGCTGTTTTTT
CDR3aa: CASSLVSVGTGELFF

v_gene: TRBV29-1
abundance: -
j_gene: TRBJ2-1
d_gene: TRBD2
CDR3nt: TGCAGCGTTATGATGATGACTAGCGGGAGCGGCAATGAGCAGTTCTTC
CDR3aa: CSVMMMTSGSGNEQFF

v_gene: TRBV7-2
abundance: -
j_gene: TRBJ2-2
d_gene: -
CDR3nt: TGTGCCAGCAGCTTCAACAGGGCAACCGGGGAGCTGTTTTTT
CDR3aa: CASSFNRATGELFF

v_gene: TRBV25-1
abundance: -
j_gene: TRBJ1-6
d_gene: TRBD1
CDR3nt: TGTGCCAGCAGTGGAGGGACAGCCAATTCACCCCTCCACTTT
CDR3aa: CASSGGTANSPLHF

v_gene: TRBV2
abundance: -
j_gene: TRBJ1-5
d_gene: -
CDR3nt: TGTGCCAGCGAGGCTCGCGGCAATCAGCCCCAGCATTTT
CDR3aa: CASEARGNQPQHF

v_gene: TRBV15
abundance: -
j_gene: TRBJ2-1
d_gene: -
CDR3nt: TGTGCCACCAGCAGAGAGAGAGCGGGAACGGGGGCAGAGCAGTTCTTC
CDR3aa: CATSRERAGTGAEQFF

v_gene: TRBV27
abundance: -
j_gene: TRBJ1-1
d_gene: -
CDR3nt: TGTGCCAGCAGTTTACCAGGGGCGAACACTGAAGCTTTCTTT
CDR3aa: CASSLPGANTEAFF

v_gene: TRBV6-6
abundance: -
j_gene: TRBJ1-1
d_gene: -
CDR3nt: TGTGCCAGCAGTTACGGAACTCACAGGGCTACTGAAGCTTTCTTT
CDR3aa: CASSYGTHRATEAFF

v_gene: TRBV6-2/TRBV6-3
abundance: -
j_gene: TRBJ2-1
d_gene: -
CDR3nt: TGTGCCAGCAGTTACCTCGGGTTATGGTCCTACAATGAGCAGTTCTTC
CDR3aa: CASSYLGLWSYNEQFF

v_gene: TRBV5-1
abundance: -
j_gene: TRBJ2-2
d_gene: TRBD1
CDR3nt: TGCGCCAGCAGCGCTGGGACAGCGACGAACACCGGGGAGCTGTTTTTT
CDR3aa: CASSAGTATNTGELFF

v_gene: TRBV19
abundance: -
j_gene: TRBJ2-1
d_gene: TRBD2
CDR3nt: TGTGCCAGTAGCACCACCGGGACTAGCGGGAGGGGAAGGGAGCAGTTCTTC
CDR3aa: CASSTTGTSGRGREQFF

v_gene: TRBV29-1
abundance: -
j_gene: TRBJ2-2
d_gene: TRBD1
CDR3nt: TGCAGCGCCCTATGGACAGGGTGGGCAGCCGGGGAGCTGTTTTTT
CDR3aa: CSALWTGWAAGELFF

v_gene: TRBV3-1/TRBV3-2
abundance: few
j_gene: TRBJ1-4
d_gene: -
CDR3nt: TGTGCCAGCAGCCAAGTTACAACTAATGAAAAACTGTTTTTT
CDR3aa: CASSQVTTNEKLFF

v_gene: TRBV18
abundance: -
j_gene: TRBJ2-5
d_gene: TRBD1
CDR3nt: TGTGCCAGCTCACCCAGACAGGGGGGCCAAGAGACCCAGTACTTC
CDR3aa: CASSPRQGGQETQYF

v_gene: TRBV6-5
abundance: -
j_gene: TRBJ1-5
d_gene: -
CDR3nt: TGTGCCAGCAGTTACTCGGGGAGGGGTGGCAATCAGCCCCAGCATTTT
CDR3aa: CASSYSGRGGNQPQHF

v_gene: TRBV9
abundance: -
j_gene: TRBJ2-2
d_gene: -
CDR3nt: TGTGCCAGCAGCGTAGGGACTATCCAGGAGACGTACACCGGGGAGCTGTTTTTT
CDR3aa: CASSVGTIQETYTGELFF

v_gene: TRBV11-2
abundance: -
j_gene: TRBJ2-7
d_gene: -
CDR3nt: TGTGCCAGCAGCCCCCTCCACGCGGGGATCAGCTCCTACGAGCAGTACTTC
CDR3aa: CASSPLHAGISSYEQYF

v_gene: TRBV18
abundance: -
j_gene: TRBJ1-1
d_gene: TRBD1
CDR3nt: TGTGCCAGCTCACACGACAGGGTCCGAACTGAAGCTTTCTTT
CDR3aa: CASSHDRVRTEAFF

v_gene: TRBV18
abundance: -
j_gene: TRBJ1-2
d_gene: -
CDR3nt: TGTGCCAGCTCACCAGGGAGGGATTACACCTTC
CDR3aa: CASSPGRDYTF

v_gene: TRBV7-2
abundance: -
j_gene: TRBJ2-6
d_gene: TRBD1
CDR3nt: TGTGCCAGCAGCCAAAGACAGGGATTTAGCTCTGGGGCCAACGTCCTGACTTTC
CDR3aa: CASSQRQGFSSGANVLTF

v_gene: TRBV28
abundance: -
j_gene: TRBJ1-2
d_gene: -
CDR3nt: TGTGCCAGCACCCAAGGGGGAGCTAAGTCCTCTGGCTACACCTTC
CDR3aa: CASTQGGAKSSGYTF

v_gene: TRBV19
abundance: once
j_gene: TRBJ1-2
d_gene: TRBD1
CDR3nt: TGTGCCAGTAGTTCGGGACAGAACTATGGCTACACCTTC
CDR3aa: CASSSGQNYGYTF

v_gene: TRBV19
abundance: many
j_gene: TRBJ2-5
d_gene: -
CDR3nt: TGTGCCAGTAGTATAGGGGGAGATACCCGAAAGACCCAGTACTTC
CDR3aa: CASSIGGDTRKTQYF

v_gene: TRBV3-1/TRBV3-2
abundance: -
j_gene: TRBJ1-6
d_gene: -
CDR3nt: TGTGCCAGCAGCCAAGTCGGGGGAGTGTATAATTCACCCCTCCACTTT
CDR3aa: CASSQVGGVYNSPLHF

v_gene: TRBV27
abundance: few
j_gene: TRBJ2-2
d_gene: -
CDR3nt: TGTGCCAGTCGACCCCCACGGGACAAAAAAGCGAACACCGGGGAGCTGTTTTTT
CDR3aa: CASRPPRDKKANTGELFF

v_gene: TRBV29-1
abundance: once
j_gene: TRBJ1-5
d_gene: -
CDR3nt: TGCAGCGTTGAAGGGCCGGGGTTGAATCAGCCCCAGCATTTT
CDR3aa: CSVEGPGLNQPQHF

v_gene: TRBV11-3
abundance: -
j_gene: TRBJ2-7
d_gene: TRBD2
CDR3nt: TGTGCCAGCAGCCCTGGGGCGACTAGCGGGAGATCTAACGAGCAGTACTTC
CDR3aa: CASSPGATSGRSNEQYF

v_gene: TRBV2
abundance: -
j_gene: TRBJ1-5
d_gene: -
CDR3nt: TGTGCCAGCAGTGTCGAGGGATCAAGCAATCAGCCCCAGCATTTT
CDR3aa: CASSVEGSSNQPQHF

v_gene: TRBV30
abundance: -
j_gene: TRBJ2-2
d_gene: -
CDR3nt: TGTGCCTGGAGAGGGGGGAACACCGGGGAGCTGTTTTTT
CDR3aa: CAWRGGNTGELFF

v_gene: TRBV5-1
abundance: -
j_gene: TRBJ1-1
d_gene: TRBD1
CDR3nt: TGCGCCAGCAGCTTGCCTGGACAGGGGGAGGCTGAAGCTTTCTTT
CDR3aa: CASSLPGQGEAEAFF

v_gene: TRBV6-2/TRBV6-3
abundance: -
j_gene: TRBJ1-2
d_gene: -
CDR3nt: TGTGCCAGCAGTTACACCCAGACAGCTCGTTCCGGCTACACCTTC
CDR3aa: CASSYTQTARSGYTF

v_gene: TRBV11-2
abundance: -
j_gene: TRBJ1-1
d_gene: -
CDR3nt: TGTGCCAGCAGCTTAACTCCCTCTCACACTGAAGCTTTCTTT
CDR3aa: CASSLTPSHTEAFF

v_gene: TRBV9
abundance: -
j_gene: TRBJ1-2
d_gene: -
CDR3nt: TGTGCCAGCAGCGCCAGGGGTACCTATGGCTACACCTTC
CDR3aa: CASSARGTYGYTF

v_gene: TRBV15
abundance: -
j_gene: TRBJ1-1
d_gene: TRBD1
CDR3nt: TGTGCCACCAGCAAGACAGGGGATACTGAAGCTTTCTTT
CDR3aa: CATSKTGDTEAFF

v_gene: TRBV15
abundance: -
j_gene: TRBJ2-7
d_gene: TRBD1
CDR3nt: TGTGCCACCAGCAGACCGGGACAGGGGGCCTACGAGCAGTACTTC
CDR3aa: CATSRPGQGAYEQYF

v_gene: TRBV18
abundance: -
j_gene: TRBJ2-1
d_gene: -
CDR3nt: TGTGCCAGCTCACCCCGACAGGTCCCGGGGCAGTTCTTC
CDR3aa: CASSPRQVPGQFF

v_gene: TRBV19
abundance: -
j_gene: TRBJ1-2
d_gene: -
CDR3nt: TGTGCCAGTACGGGGGGCAGGAGTTATTTTGGCTACACCTTC
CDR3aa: CASTGGRSYFGYTF

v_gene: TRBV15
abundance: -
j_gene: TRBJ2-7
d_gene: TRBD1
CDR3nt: TGTGCCACCCGACAGGGGACCTGGGACGAGCAGTACTTC
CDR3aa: CATRQGTWDEQYF

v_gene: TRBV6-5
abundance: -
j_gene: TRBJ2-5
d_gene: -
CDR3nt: TGTGCCAGCAGTTACTCGTGGGGGCGAGAAGAGACCCAGTACTTC
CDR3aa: CASSYSWGREETQYF

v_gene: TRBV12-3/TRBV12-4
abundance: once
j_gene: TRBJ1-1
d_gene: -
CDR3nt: TGTGCCAGCAGTCCCGGACAGAACACTGAAGCTTTCTTT
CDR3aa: CASSPGQNTEAFF

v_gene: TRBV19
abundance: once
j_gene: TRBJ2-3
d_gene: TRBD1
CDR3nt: TGTGCCAGTAGTATAGACCGACAGGGGATGTATGGAGATACGCAGTATTTT
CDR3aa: CASSIDRQGMYGDTQYF

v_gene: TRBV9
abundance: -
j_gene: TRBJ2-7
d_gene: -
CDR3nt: TGTGCCAGCAGCGTAGCTACAGAGTCCTACGAGCAGTACTTC
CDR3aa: CASSVATESYEQYF

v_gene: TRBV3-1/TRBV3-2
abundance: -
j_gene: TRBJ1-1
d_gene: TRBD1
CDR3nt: TGTGCCAGCAGCTGGGACAGTACGAACACTGAAGCTTTCTTT
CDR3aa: CASSWDSTNTEAFF

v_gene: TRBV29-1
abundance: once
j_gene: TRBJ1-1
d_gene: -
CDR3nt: TGCAGCGTTGAAGATCGCGGCGTGAGTGAAGCTTTCTTT
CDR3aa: CSVEDRGVSEAFF

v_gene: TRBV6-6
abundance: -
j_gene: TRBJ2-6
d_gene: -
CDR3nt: TGTGCCAGCGGCAGGTTATCTAGGGCCAACGTCCTGACTTTC
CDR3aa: CASGRLSRANVLTF

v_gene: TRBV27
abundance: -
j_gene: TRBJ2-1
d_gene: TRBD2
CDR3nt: TGTGCCAGCAGCGAAAGGGACTACTACTACAATGAGCAGTTCTTC
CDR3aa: CASSERDYYYNEQFF

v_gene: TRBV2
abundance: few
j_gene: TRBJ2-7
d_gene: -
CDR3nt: TGTGCCACATCTCGGCAGAGGGAGAAGTCCTACGAGCAGTACTTC
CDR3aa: CATSRQREKSYEQYF

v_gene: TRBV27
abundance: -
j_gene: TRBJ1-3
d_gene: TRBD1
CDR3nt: TGTGCCAGCACATCCGGAGGGGGCCCCGAGGCTGGAAACACCATATATTTT
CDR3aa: CASTSGGGPEAGNTIYF

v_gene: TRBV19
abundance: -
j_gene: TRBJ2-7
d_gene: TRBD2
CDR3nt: TGTGCCAGTAGTATTGAGGGTAGCGGGATATCCTACGAGCAGTACTTC
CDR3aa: CASSIEGSGISYEQYF

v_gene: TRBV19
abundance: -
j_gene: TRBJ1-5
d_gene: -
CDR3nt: TGTGCCAGTCGGGAGCGGACCCTTAGCAATCAGCCCCAGCATTTT
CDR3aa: CASRERTLSNQPQHF